This T cell receptor (beta chain) was identified during a study of shared clonotypes between healthy human individuals. Broader study findings: The naive CD4 repertoires of a handful of donors were compared, and approximately 5.3% of clonotypes were shared. Only blood was sampled; tissue repertoires likely differ.

With respect to this clone: Its antigen remains unidentified. Given a far larger clone just one base away, this is likely a sequencing read error.

In the original analysis: In the immunoSEQ data, sequences were junction-only and lacked quality scores, so filtering differed. Using immunoSEQ multiplex PCR, the repertoire was profiled, and TCRdb retains in-frame clones only, with some absent. V, J and clone size were drawn from that table, and D and trimming were deduced from the DNA. The sample records about a million clones, 70% to 80% being singletons. The ends were cut back, 1 base at V and 3 bases at J, with 1 base in the middle. This CDR3 spans 12 amino acids. CDR1 and CDR2 (germline): SGHTS, YDEGEE. The receptor's source is a man aged 18-30 years in good health. Some clones in this sample may be carry-over from other donors' samples. The sample consisted of memory CD4+ T cells from PBMCs. As to subset: CD45RA-negative fraction. This chain links TRBV5-8 with TRBJ2-2; no definite D call. The CDR3 DNA follows: TGTGCCAGCAGCTTGTACACCGGGGAGCTGTTTTTT. Translating it yields CASSLYTGELFF. The variable domain in full, completed from reference TRBV5-8 and TRBJ2-2, reads EAGVTQSPTHLIKTRGQQATLRCSPISGHTSVYWYQQALGLGLQFLLWYDEGEERNRGNFPPRFSGRQFPNYSSELNVNALELEDSALYLCASSLYTGELFFGEGSRLTVL.